This T cell receptor (beta chain) originates from a study of identical twins (dated by TCRdb to 2016 to 2017). Turning to the overall study: TCR alpha and beta repertoires from monozygotic twins, unrelated adults of various ages and cord blood were deep-sequenced to test whether fetal clonotypes persist. Replicate twin experiments were performed at different times using different library preparation protocols to rule out contamination. The study at large found these results: A weaker excess of twin sharing was found in beta out-of-frame sequences because the signal-to-noise ratio was lowered by fewer shared sequences. Abundant cord blood beta clonotypes had fewer insertions, young adult naive repertoires showed a similar but weaker trend, and memory repertoires showed no such trend. In monozygotic twins, out-of-frame TCR alpha sharing was systematically underestimated by recombination models, although the models agreed with sharing between unrelated individuals. Compared with coincidental sharing between unrelated individuals, out-of-frame TCR alpha sequences shared between twins showed an excess of sequences with low generation probability. Conclusions relied on cross-sectional statistical analysis, since the same donors could not be followed over many years. Invariant T cells such as MAIT and iNKT could partly confound zero-insertion analyses, though diverse VJ usage argued against this for most clonotypes.

The library was prepared using 5' RACE. Sequencing instrument: Illumina HiSeq 2000. Template switching added a universal primer binding site, and the final cDNA carried a unique molecular identifier that allowed TCR cDNA molecules to be counted accurately. First-strand cDNA for TCR alpha and beta chains was synthesized from specific primers in the conserved constant-segment region. To control for contamination, each cDNA library was double barcoded with a SMART-Mk sample barcode plus Illumina barcodes. TruSeq adapter sequences, together with Illumina sample barcodes, were added in two successive PCR steps. The Illumina HiSeq platform was used with custom primers to sequence TCR alpha and beta cDNA libraries. The study's own analysis went as follows. MiGEC was used to process raw reads and extract unique molecular identifiers, and MiXCR was used to find CDR3 positions. For each individual, recombination models were inferred using an EM algorithm with the repgenHMM and IGoR tools. The analysis of shared clonotypes was done with the tcR package in R, with sharing normalized by the product of cloneset sizes. Out-of-frame nonproductive sequences were analyzed to study raw recombination free of thymic and clonal selection effects. In-frame beta chains were kept once TCRdb had trimmed the public reads at Q25 with fastp and called clones with MiXCR. Records with the same CDR3 protein are collapsed into one entry carrying the most frequent genes and DNA. These V and J calls rely on TCRdb rather than the paper's analysis. Here the sample has under 250,000 distinct CDR3 sequences; approximately 7.3% occur a single time. The ten largest clones add up to around 5.4% of the sample.

This clonotype was recorded a few times. Its antigen has not been determined. The sample holds no much larger clone one base away, and base qualities are not on file. The CDR3 sequence holds 15 residues, the cysteine and phenylalanine included. The sequence is cut down to CDR3 DNA, 45 bases in frame from base 1. Trimmed from V: 2 bases; trimmed from J: 5 bases; junction bases lacking a gene match: 7. The CDR1 and CDR2 encoded by the germline V gene are MGHRA and YSYEKL. Only healthy Caucasian donors were included. Three pairs of female monozygotic twins, all aged about 18 to 29 years, made up the twin cohort. Positive isolation kits from Invitrogen were used to isolate the CD4+ and CD8+ T cell populations. These data were also reused for a study on yellow fever vaccine responses in identical twins. As noted in the second study: The T cell response to vaccination in identical twins was reported by the authors to appear partly convergent and partly personalized. The study precisely tracked vaccine-responding T cell clones in identical twins.

This clonotype was sampled from a woman aged 18-29 years in good health. The sequence is built from TRBV4-1 and TRBJ1-2; 8 bases in between match TRBD1. Sample: CD8+ T cells sorted from blood. The CDR3 region reads CASSQLDRAGYGYTF. The sequenced DNA is TGCGCCAGCAGCCAATTGGACAGGGCAGGTTATGGCTACACCTTC.